This T cell receptor (beta chain) was identified during a study of cytomegalovirus exposure and HLA in healthy donors. Findings and caveats of the study: Among the most significant clusters, several appeared linked to common viral pathogens in a later analysis.

This clone has only one observation. Its matching antigen is unknown. Germline CDR1 KGHSH, CDR2 LQKENI. Losses at the gene ends were 5 bases for V and 4 bases for J; bases not matched to a gene: 3. This CDR3 has 14 amino acids. Amplification used 60 Vbeta primers and 13 Jbeta primers. Generated by immunoSEQ multiplex PCR, the TCRdb table keeps only in-frame clones and is missing some. Of roughly 78,000 clones in the sample, 60% to 70% were seen once. This chain joins TRBV18 and TRBJ1-5, with 9 bases fitting TRBD1. This TCR came from a man aged 25-45 years in good health and CMV-seropositive. Input material: PBMCs. CDR3: CASSSQGANQPQHF. CDR3 nucleotide sequence: TGTGCCAGCTCATCACAGGGGGCGAATCAGCCCCAGCATTTT.